This T cell receptor (beta chain) was retrieved from a study of T cells after yellow fever vaccination. Study-wide context: For low cell numbers, libraries were made with SMART-Seq v4 Ultra Low Input. General study findings and limits: Researchers cautioned that FACS-sorted repertoires could harbor abundant clonotypes contaminating from the bulk population.

This clonotype was seen a handful of times. Its antigen is unidentified. The CDR3 has 17 residues. CDR1 LNHNV and CDR2 YYDKDF come from the germline V gene (reference sequence). V was pared by 4 bases and J by 10 bases, with 15 bases of the junction left unmatched. A single record per CDR3 protein comes from TCRdb applying MiXCR to the 5' RACE reads. The sample has hundreds of thousands of distinct CDR3 sequences, 10% to 15% seen once. This chain links TRBV15 with TRBJ2-1, with 11 bases matching TRBD1. The clonotype originates from a man aged 30 to 39 who received the YFV17D yellow fever vaccine. Sequencing used PBMCs, obtained on the day of the yellow fever booster vaccination. CDR3 nucleotide sequence: TGTGCCACCAGCACCACCCCGGGACAGGGGGGGTCGGGGGAGCAGTTCTTC. Its protein is CATSTTPGQGGSGEQFF.